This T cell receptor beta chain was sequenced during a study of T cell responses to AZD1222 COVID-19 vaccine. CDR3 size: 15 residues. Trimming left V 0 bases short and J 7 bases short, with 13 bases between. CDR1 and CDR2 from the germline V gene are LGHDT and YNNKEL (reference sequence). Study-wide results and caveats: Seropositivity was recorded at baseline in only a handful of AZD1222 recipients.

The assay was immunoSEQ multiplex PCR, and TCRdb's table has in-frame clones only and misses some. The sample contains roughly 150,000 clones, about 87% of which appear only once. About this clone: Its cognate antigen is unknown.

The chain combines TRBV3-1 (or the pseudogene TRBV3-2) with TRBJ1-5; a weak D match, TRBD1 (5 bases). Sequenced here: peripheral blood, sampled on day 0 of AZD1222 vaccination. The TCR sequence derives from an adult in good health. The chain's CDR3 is CASSQDGAGGQPQHF. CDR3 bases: TGTGCCAGCAGCCAAGATGGGGCAGGAGGGCAGCCCCAGCATTTT.